These T cell receptor beta chains were read from a single sample in a study of spatial heterogeneity in lung cancer. TCRdb independently ran MiXCR on the 5' RACE reads; one entry per CDR3 protein. In the table there are some 38,000 distinct CDR3 sequences, around 7.2% of which are singletons. Sequenced here: PBMCs, sampled at surgery. These receptors were taken from a male donor with early-stage non-small cell lung cancer. Both conserved end residues are part of each CDR3. D genes are given only for firm matches. Not every row has a clone size; where given, it reads once, few, many or a size class.

>many|NA|TRBV4-1|TRBJ1-2|17
TGCGCCAGCAGCAGAGGCCGGGACACGTCATCTATCTATGGCTACACCTTC
CASSRGRDTSSIYGYTF
>many|TRBD1|TRBV20-1|TRBJ1-2|18
TGCAGTGCTCCGACCACGGACAGGGGGCGCAGGGACTACTATGGCTACACCTTC
CSAPTTDRGRRDYYGYTF
>many|TRBD2|TRBV29-1|TRBJ2-1|15
TGCAGCGTCGCCGGACTAGCGGGAGTTCGTAATGAGCAGTTCTTC
CSVAGLAGVRNEQFF
>NA|NA|TRBV7-2|TRBJ2-7|13
TGTGCCAGCAGCGCCCGCGGCGGCTACGAGCAGTACTTC
CASSARGGYEQYF
>many|NA|TRBV29-1|TRBJ2-1|13
TGCAGCGGCCTCATAGCGGACTACAATGAGCAGTTCTTC
CSGLIADYNEQFF
>many|TRBD1|TRBV5-1|TRBJ2-2|17
TGCGCCAGCAGCGAGGGACAGGGGATCCCCTACACCGGGGAGCTGTTTTTT
CASSEGQGIPYTGELFF
>many|TRBD2|TRBV4-3|TRBJ2-2|16
TGCGCCAGCAGCCAAGACGGAACGGGGGGGAACGGGGAGCTGTTTTTT
CASSQDGTGGNGELFF
>many|TRBD1|TRBV6-2/TRBV6-3|TRBJ1-1|16
TGTGCCAGCAGTTACCCCCCCGGACAGGGCCGCACTGAAGCTTTCTTT
CASSYPPGQGRTEAFF
>many|NA|TRBV7-2|TRBJ2-2|15
TGTGCCAGCAGCCGAGGGTCAGGAAACACCGGGGAGCTGTTTTTT
CASSRGSGNTGELFF
>many|TRBD1|TRBV27|TRBJ2-4|15
TGTGCCAGCAGTCCAACCGGGACAGGGACTCGGATTCAGTACTTC
CASSPTGTGTRIQYF
>NA|NA|TRBV9|TRBJ1-3|15
TGTGCCAGCAGCCTGACCCCAGCCAGCGGAAACACCATATATTTT
CASSLTPASGNTIYF
>many|NA|TRBV7-9|TRBJ1-1|14
TGTGCCAGCAGCCCCAGAGTGAGTTCGTCTGAAGCTTTCTTT
CASSPRVSSSEAFF
>NA|TRBD1|TRBV13|TRBJ1-6|17
TGTGCCAGCAGTGACAGGGGGGAATTATCCTATAATTCACCCCTCCACTTT
CASSDRGELSYNSPLHF
>many|NA|TRBV29-1|TRBJ1-2|13
TGCAGCGTTGACGACGGAACAAACTATGGCTACACCTTC
CSVDDGTNYGYTF
>few|TRBD2|TRBV2|TRBJ2-3|15
TGTGCCAGCAGTGGCCAGCGGGGGCCCACAGATACGCAGTATTTT
CASSGQRGPTDTQYF
>NA|TRBD1|TRBV12-3/TRBV12-4|TRBJ1-4|14
TGTGCCAGCAGCAGACAGGGGGGTAATGAAAAACTGTTTTTT
CASSRQGGNEKLFF
>NA|NA|TRBV25-1|TRBJ2-3|16
TGTGCCAGCAGTTTTGGGGGAAGTGATCTGGCAGATACGCAGTATTTT
CASSFGGSDLADTQYF
>many|NA|TRBV5-1|TRBJ1-2|15
TGCGCCAGCAGCGAGACGGGTAGGATCTTTGATGGCTACACCTTC
CASSETGRIFDGYTF
>many|TRBD1|TRBV7-2|TRBJ2-4|16
TGTGCCAGCAGCCCTAGGTCCGGGACAGACAAAAACATTCAGTACTTC
CASSPRSGTDKNIQYF